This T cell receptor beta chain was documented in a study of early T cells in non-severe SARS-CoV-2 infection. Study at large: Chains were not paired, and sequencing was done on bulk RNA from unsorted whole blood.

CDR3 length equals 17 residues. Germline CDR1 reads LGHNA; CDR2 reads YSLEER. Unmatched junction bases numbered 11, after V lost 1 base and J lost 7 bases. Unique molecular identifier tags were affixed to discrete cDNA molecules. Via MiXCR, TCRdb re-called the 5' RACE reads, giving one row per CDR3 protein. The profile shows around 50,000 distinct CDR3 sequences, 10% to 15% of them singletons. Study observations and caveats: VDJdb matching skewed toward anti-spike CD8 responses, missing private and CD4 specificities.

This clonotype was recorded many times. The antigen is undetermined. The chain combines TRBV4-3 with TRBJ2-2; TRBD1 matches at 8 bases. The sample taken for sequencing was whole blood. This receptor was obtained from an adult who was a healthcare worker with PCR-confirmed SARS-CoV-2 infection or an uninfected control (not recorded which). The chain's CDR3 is CASSQGPGQGSNGELFF. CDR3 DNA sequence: TGCGCCAGCAGCCAAGGGCCCGGACAGGGATCCAACGGGGAGCTGTTTTTT.